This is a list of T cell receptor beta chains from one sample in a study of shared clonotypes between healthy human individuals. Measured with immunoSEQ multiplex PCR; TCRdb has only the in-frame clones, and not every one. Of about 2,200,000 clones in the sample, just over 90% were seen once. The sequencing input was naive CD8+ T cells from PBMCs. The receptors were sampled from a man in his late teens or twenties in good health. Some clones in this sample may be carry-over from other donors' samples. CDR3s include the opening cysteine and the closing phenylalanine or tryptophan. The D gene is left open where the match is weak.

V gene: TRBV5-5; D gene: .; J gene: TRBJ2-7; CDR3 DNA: TGTGCCAGCCTACTCAGGGATTCCTACGAGCAGTACTTC; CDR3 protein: CASLLRDSYEQYF
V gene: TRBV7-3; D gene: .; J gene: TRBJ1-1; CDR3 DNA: TGTGCCAGCAGCTCCGTCGGGGGTCGGATGAACACTGAAGCTTTCTTT; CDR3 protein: CASSSVGGRMNTEAFF
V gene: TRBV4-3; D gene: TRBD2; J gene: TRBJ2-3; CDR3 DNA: TGCGCCAGCAGCCAAGGACTAGCAGGCACAGATACGCAGTATTTT; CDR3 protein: CASSQGLAGTDTQYF
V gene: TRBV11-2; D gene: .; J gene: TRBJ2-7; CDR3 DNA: TGTGCCAGCAGCTTCGGGCTTACCCACGAGCAGTACTTC; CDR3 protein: CASSFGLTHEQYF
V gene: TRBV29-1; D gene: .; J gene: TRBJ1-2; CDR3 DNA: TGCAGCGTTGAGATGGCAGTCTATGGCTACACCTTC; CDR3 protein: CSVEMAVYGYTF
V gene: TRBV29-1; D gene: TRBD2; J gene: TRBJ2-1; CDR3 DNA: TGCAGCGTTGATTGGCGGGAGGGTTACAATGAGCAGTTCTTC; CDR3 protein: CSVDWREGYNEQFF
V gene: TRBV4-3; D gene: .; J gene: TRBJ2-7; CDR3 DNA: TGCGCCAGCAGCCAAGATAGAAGGGTGGGAACAGGCCCTTCGGCAAACATTTACGAGCAGTACTTC; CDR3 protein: CASSQDRRVGTGPSANIYEQYF
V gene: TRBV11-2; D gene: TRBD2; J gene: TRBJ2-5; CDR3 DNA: TGTGCCAGCAGACGACTGTTCAGTGGGACTAGCCAAGAGACCCAGTACTTC; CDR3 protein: CASRRLFSGTSQETQYF
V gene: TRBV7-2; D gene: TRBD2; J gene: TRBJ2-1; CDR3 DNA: TGTGCCAGCAGCTTATGGGTAAGCGGGAGTTACAATGAGCAGTTCTTC; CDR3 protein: CASSLWVSGSYNEQFF
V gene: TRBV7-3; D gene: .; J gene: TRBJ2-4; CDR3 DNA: TGTGCCAGCAGCTTAAACCGGGCAGCCAAAAACATTCAGTACTTC; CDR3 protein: CASSLNRAAKNIQYF
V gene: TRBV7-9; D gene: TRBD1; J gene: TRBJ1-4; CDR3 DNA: TGTGCCAGCAGCTCCGGGACAGATGAAAAACTGTTTTTT; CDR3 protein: CASSSGTDEKLFF
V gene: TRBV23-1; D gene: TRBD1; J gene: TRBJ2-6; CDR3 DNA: TGCGCCAGCAGTCAAGATGCTGCCGGGACAGGGGCCTTCCCTTACTCTGGGGCCAACGTCCTGACTTTC; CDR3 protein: CASSQDAAGTGAFPYSGANVLTF